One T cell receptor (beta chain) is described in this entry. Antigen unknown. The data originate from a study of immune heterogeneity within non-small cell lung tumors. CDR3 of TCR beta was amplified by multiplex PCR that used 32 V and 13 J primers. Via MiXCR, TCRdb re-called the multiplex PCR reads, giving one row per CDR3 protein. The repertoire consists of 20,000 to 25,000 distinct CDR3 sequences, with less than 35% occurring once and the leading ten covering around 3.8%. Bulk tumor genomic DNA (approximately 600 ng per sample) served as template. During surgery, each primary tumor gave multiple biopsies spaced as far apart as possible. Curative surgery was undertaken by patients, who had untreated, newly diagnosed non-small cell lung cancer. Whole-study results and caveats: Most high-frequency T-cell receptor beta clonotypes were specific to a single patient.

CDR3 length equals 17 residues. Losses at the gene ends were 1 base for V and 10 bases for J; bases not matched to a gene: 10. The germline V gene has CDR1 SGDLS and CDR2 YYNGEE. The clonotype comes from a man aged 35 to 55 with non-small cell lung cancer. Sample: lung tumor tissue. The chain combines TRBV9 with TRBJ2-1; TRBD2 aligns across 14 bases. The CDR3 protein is CASSVIPGLAGVGEQFF. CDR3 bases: TGTGCCAGCAGCGTAATCCCGGGACTAGCGGGAGTAGGAGAGCAGTTCTTC.